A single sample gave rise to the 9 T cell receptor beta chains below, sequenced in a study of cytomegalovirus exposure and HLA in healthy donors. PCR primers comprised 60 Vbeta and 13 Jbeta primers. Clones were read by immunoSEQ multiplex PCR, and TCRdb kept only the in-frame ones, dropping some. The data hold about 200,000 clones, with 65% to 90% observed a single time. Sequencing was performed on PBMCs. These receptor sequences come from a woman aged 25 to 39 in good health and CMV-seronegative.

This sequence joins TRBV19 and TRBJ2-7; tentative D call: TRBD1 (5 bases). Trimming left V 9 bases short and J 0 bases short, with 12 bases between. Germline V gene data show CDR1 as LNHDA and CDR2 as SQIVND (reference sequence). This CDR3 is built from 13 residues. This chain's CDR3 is CASWTPSSYEQYF. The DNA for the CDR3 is TGTGCCAGCTGGACACCGAGCTCCTACGAGCAGTACTTC.

The CDR3 region has the DNA TGTGCCAGCAGCTTAGGGCAGGGGGAGACCCAGTACTTC. Translating it yields CASSLGQGETQYF. The chain carries TRBV13 and TRBJ2-5; D might be TRBD1 (6 bases). CDR3 length: 13 residues. The germline CDR1 and CDR2 sequences are PRHDT and FYEKMQ (reference sequence). The germline V and J ends were trimmed by 0 bases and 5 bases, with 7 bases remaining between them. Looking up the rest from reference TRBV13 and TRBJ2-5 gives the full variable domain: AAGVIQSPRHLIKEKRETATLKCYPIPRHDTVYWYQQGPGQDPQFLISFYEKMQSDKGSIPDRFSAQQFSDYHSELNMSSLELGDSALYFCASSLGQGETQYFGPGTRLLVL.

In nucleotides, the CDR3 is TGTGCCAGCAGCGCCCAGGACAGGGGTGTCCATGAGCAGTTCTTC. Translating gives CASSAQDRGVHEQFF. This rearrangement joins TRBV7-8 to TRBJ2-1; 9 nucleotides line up with TRBD1. Germline-derived CDR1 and CDR2 are SGHVS and FQNEAQ. CDR3 length: 15 amino acids. V was clipped by 5 bases and J by 8 bases; unmatched bases: 10.

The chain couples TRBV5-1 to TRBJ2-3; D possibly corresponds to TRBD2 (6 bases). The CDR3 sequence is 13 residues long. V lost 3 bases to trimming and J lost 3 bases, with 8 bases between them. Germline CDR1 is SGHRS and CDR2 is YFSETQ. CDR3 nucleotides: TGCGCCAGCAGCTCCGGGACTACAGATACGCAGTATTTT. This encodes CASSSGTTDTQYF.

The CDR3 here is CASSLAGQGNTGELFF. CDR3 DNA sequence: TGTGCCAGCAGCTTGGCGGGACAGGGGAACACCGGGGAGCTGTTTTTT. V is TRBV5-6 and J is TRBJ2-2, with 9 bases identical to TRBD1. The CDR3 spans 16 residues. V shed 0 bases and J 1 base; nucleotides not matched to a gene: 1. Germline lookup yields CDR1 SGHDT and CDR2 YYEEEE. The full variable domain, with the rest looked up from reference TRBV5-6 and TRBJ2-2, is DAGVTQSPTHLIKTRGQQVTLRCSPKSGHDTVSWYQQALGQGPQFIFQYYEEEERQRGNFPDRFSGHQFPNYSSELNVNALLLGDSALYLCASSLAGQGNTGELFFGEGSRLTVL.

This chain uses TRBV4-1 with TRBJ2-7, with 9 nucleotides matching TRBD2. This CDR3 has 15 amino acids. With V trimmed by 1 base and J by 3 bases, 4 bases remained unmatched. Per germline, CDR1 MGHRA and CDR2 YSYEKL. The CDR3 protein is CASSQGTSAIYEQYF. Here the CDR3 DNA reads TGCGCCAGCAGCCAAGGGACTAGCGCCATCTACGAGCAGTACTTC.

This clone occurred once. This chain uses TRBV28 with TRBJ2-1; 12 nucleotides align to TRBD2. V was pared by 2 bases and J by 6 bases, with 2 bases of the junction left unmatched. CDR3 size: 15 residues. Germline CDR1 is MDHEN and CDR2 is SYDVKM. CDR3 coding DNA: TGTGCCAGCAGTTTACGACTAGCGGGAGCCAATGAGCAGTTCTTC. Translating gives CASSLRLAGANEQFF.

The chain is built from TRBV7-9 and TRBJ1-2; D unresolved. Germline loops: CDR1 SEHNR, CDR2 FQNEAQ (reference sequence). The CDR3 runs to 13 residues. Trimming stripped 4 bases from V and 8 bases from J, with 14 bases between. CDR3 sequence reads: CASSYQDIRGYTF. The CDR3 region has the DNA TGTGCCAGCAGCTATCAAGATATCCGGGGCTACACCTTC.

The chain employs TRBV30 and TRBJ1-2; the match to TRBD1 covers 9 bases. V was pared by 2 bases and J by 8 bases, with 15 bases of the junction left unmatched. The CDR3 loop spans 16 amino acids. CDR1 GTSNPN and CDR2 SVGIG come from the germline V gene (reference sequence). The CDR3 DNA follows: TGTGCCTGGAGTCGGTTGCTCGCGGGACAGGGTGGCGGCTACACCTTC. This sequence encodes CAWSRLLAGQGGGYTF.